This TCR beta chain was profiled in a study of shared clonotypes between healthy human individuals. TCRdb's table, derived via immunoSEQ multiplex PCR, lists solely in-frame clones and lacks some. The table includes about 2.4 million clones, around nine tenths detected once. The sample holds one count of this clone. Trimming cost V 6 bases and J 7 bases, with 16 bases left between them. The V gene's germline CDR1 is ENHRY and CDR2 SYGVKD. The CDR3 runs 13 residues. The sequencing input was naive CD4+ T cells sorted from blood. Stated subset: CD45RA+ positively selected. This chain joins TRBV10-3 and TRBJ2-7; tentatively, D is TRBD1 or TRBD2 (5 bases each). This receptor was taken from a man between 18 and 29 years old in good health. Here the CDR3 DNA reads TGTGCCATCAGCTGGGACCGATCTGGGGAGCAGTACTTC. The encoded protein is CAISWDRSGEQYF.